Below are 7 T cell receptor beta chains sequenced from a single sample in a study of regulatory T cells in long-lasting Graves disease. Library construction for TCR beta used iRepertoire HTBI primers and Arm-PCR of CDR3 regions. TCRdb re-analysed the multiplex PCR reads in MiXCR, keeping a single row per CDR3 protein. The sample includes a few hundred thousand distinct CDR3 sequences, approximately 16% of them seen just once. The time point here: newly diagnosed GD, antithyroid drugs for less than 3 months. The TCR library used RNA extracted from PBMCs. A further study also used this sample, focusing on T cells in Graves' hyperthyroidism and ophthalmopathy.

The starting material was peripheral blood mononuclear cells (PBMCs), obtained at new diagnosis, from a patient treated with antithyroid drugs. The receptors here all came from a woman aged 35 to 49 with Graves disease.

The table lists this clonotype with a few counts. This clone may be a read error of a much larger clone one base away. V is TRBV2 and J is TRBJ2-7; D is ambiguous. In germline, CDR1 is SNHLY, CDR2 FYNNEI. This CDR3 has 13 residues. Written as DNA, the CDR3 is TGTGCCAGCAGGACCGACCGAGCCTACGGGCAGTACTTC. It encodes CASRTDRAYGQYF.

The chain carries TRBV6-1 and TRBJ2-7, with unresolved D. This CDR3 is 15 amino acids long. The germline V and J ends were trimmed by 2 bases and 2 bases, with 13 bases remaining between them. Germline-derived CDR1 and CDR2 are MNHNS and SASEGT. CDR3 residues: CASSELSNTPYEQYF. In nucleotides, the CDR3 is TGTGCCAGCAGTGAATTGTCGAACACCCCCTACGAGCAGTACTTC.

This clonotype has a handful of counts. The V and J genes are TRBV7-9 and TRBJ1-2; D gene uncertain. The CDR3 totals 11 residues. Trimming removed 7 bases at V and 7 bases at J, with 10 bases between. Germline loops: CDR1 SEHNR, CDR2 FQNEAQ (reference sequence). The CDR3 nucleotides are TGTGCCAGCACCCGTCAATCTGGCTACACCTTC. Translated: CASTRQSGYTF.

This clonotype was observed many times. The rearrangement joins TRBV2 to TRBJ1-5, with a tentative D call TRBD1 (6 bases). Looked up from germline, CDR1 is SNHLY and CDR2 is FYNNEI. This CDR3 has 15 amino acids. Deletions cut 3 bases from V and 4 bases from J, with 13 bases between. The CDR3 nucleotides are TGTGCCAGCAGTGATTTGGGGGGCTTAAATCAGCCCCAGCATTTT. Translated: CASSDLGGLNQPQHF.

The chain recombines TRBV5-1 with TRBJ2-7; D may match TRBD1 or TRBD2 (5 bases each). This CDR3 has 14 residues. Germline CDR1 and CDR2: SGHRS and YFSETQ. V lost 0 bases and J lost 0, with 7 bases in between. This CDR3 reads CASSLGDASYEQYF. The CDR3 DNA reads as TGCGCCAGCAGCTTGGGGGACGCCTCCTACGAGCAGTACTTC.

This clonotype was found many times. The V and J genes are TRBV12-3 or TRBV12-4 and TRBJ2-3; D gene unclear. With 2 bases removed from V and 1 base from J, the gap between germline ends came to 7 bases. There are 14 residues in the CDR3. CDR3 loop: CASSLWERTDTQYF. DNA of the CDR3: TGTGCCAGCAGTTTATGGGAACGCACAGATACGCAGTATTTT.

This clonotype has a count of ten or more. The V call is TRBV11-2, the J call TRBJ1-6; D remains ambiguous. The V end was cut by 6 bases, the J end by 7 bases, with 13 bases between. Germline V lookup: CDR1 SGHAT, CDR2 FQNNGV. This CDR3 is built from 14 residues. The CDR3 bases are TGTGCCAGCAGTAGGCGCCAGGAAAATTCACCCCTCCACTTT. It encodes CASSRRQENSPLHF. Complete variable domain (other parts from reference TRBV11-2 and TRBJ1-6): EAGVAQSPRYKIIEKRQSVAFWCNPISGHATLYWYQQILGQGPKLLIQFQNNGVVDDSQLPKDRFSAERLKGVDSTLKIQPAKLEDSAVYLCASSRRQENSPLHFGNGTRLTVT.